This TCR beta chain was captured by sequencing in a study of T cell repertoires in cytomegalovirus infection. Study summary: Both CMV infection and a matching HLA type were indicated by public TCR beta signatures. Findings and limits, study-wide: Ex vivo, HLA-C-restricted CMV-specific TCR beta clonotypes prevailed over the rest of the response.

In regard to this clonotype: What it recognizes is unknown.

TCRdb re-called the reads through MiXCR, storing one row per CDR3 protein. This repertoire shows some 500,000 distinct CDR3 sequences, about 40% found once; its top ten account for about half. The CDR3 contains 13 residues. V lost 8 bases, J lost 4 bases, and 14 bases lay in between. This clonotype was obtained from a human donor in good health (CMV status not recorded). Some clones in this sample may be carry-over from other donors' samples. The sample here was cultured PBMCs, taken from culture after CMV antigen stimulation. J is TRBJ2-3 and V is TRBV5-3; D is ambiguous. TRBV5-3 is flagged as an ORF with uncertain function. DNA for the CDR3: TGTGCCAGCAGCCACCCAACTTCAGATACGCAGTATTTT. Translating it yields CASSHPTSDTQYF.